This TCR beta chain was documented in a study of blood T cell dynamics during melanoma immunotherapy. Overall study context: Metastatic melanoma patients received first-line pembrolizumab or nivolumab plus ipilimumab.

V was trimmed by 8 bases and J by 7 bases, leaving 18 bases between them. In germline, CDR1 is MDHEN, CDR2 SYDVKM. The CDR3 extends over 13 amino acids. DNA loading was fixed at about 360 ng for all bulk PBMC samples. The data were produced by immunoSEQ multiplex PCR, yet TCRdb's version contains in-frame clones alone and is incomplete. The table records tens of thousands of clones, around 88% of them present only once. Stated time point: pre-treatment baseline. Sampling occurred pretreatment (T0) and at week 3 (W3), after cycle one of checkpoint blockade. No patient had earlier systemic cancer treatment, concurrent immunosuppressants, or another active cancer.

The chain carries TRBV28 and TRBJ2-7; maybe TRBD2 (7 bases). The sequence was collected from a human donor with melanoma. This specimen was blood, taken from a patient treated with checkpoint blockade. CDR3 bases: TGTGCCAGCTTTAGGGGGGGCCGGAGGGAGCAGTACTTC. Translation: CASFRGGRREQYF.